This TCR beta chain was identified during a study of Ad26.COV2.S vaccination and SARS-CoV-2 variants. Study summary: In the study, Ad26.COV2.S was injected intramuscularly once, or twice 56 days apart. Findings and limits, study-wide: Measurements of TCR breadth and depth may have given underestimates of the total T cell responses.

The data were produced by immunoSEQ multiplex PCR, yet TCRdb's version contains in-frame clones alone and is incomplete. The repertoire includes roughly 320,000 clones, about 82% of them detected once, and 1.5% to 2% sits in the top ten. In regard to this clone: No antigen is known for it.

The CDR3 sequence is 13 residues long. Germline V gives CDR1 SGDLS, CDR2 YYNGEE. Between the trimmed V and J ends, which lost 1 base and 7 bases, there was a span of 9 bases. Noted treatment: over 15 received Ad26.COV2.S at low or high dose, single or two shots; about 5 received placebo; per-sample allocation not given. Sampling was done on day 63 after the first vaccine or placebo injection. Its platform was an Ad26 vector, and its expressed antigen was Wuhan-strain SARS-CoV-2 spike. The source material was peripheral blood, sampled in a trial of Ad26.COV2.S vaccine versus placebo. The sequence derives from a person aged 18-65 years who received the Ad26.COV2.S COVID-19 vaccine or a placebo. The V call is TRBV9, the J call TRBJ2-1; D gene ambiguous. CDR3 nucleotide sequence: TGTGCCAGCAGCGTATCCACCAGAAATGAGCAGTTCTTC. Protein: CASSVSTRNEQFF.